The rows below give T cell receptor beta chains drawn from one sample of a study of blood T cell repertoires in COVID-19. Only in-frame clones appear in the TCRdb table, and some are missing; sequencing was by immunoSEQ multiplex PCR. Of about 200,000 clones in the sample, about 88% were seen once. The sample taken for sequencing was peripheral blood. The receptors here all came from a man in his forties or fifties with COVID-19, enrolled during active disease. Both conserved end residues are part of each CDR3. A D gene is named only where the DNA matches it firmly. Size tells how often a clone was seen (once, few, many) or the class of an expanded clone, and some rows leave it out.

CDR3	DNA	J	size	D	V
CASSPTGSNNSPLHF	TGTGCCAGCAGCCCGACAGGGAGTAATAATTCACCCCTCCACTTT	TRBJ1-6	-	TRBD1	TRBV5-6
CATSKDRGSTDTQYF	TGTGCCACCAGTAAGGACAGGGGTAGCACAGATACGCAGTATTTT	TRBJ2-3	-	TRBD1	TRBV15
CASSQLRALNTGELFF	TGTGCCAGCAGCCAGCTCAGGGCCCTCAACACCGGGGAGCTGTTTTTT	TRBJ2-2	-	-	TRBV3-1/TRBV3-2
CASSPQSAGNTDTQYF	TGTGCCAGCTCACCACAGTCGGCAGGGAACACAGATACGCAGTATTTT	TRBJ2-3	-	-	TRBV18
CASSSAGRRAETQYF	TGTGCCAGCTCCTCTGCCGGGAGGAGGGCGGAGACCCAGTACTTC	TRBJ2-5	-	TRBD2	TRBV2
CASSRLQSTYNEQFF	TGTGCCAGCAGTCGACTACAATCTACCTACAATGAGCAGTTCTTC	TRBJ2-1	once	-	TRBV6-5
CSVEERNYGYTF	TGCAGCGTTGAAGAACGGAACTATGGCTACACCTTC	TRBJ1-2	-	-	TRBV29-1
CAISDSVGYTF	TGTGCCATCAGTGATAGTGTCGGCTACACCTTC	TRBJ1-2	-	-	TRBV10-3
CASSQAGLGDYEQYF	TGCGCCAGCAGCCAAGCCGGACTAGGTGACTACGAGCAGTACTTC	TRBJ2-7	-	TRBD2	TRBV4-1
CASSLTYRDSWYTEAFF	TGTGCCAGCAGCTTGACGTATAGGGACAGTTGGTACACTGAAGCTTTCTTT	TRBJ1-1	-	TRBD1	TRBV7-9
CATSRSKSETGFFNQPQHF	TGTGCCACCAGCAGATCTAAAAGTGAGACAGGTTTTTTTAATCAGCCCCAGCATTTT	TRBJ1-5	-	-	TRBV15
CASSLNGQGEAFF	TGTGCCAGCAGTTTAAACGGACAGGGTGAAGCTTTCTTT	TRBJ1-1	-	TRBD1	TRBV28
CASSELASESYEQYF	TGTGCCAGCAGTGAATTGGCTAGCGAGTCCTACGAGCAGTACTTC	TRBJ2-7	once	-	TRBV6-1
CASSEYRQGKGNEQFF	TGTGCCAGCAGTGAATATAGGCAGGGGAAGGGCAATGAGCAGTTCTTC	TRBJ2-1	-	-	TRBV25-1
CASSQRTGEVNEQFF	TGTGCCAGCAGCCAGCGGACAGGAGAAGTCAATGAGCAGTTCTTC	TRBJ2-1	-	TRBD1	TRBV7-2
CASSRQSNEQYF	TGTGCCAGCAGCAGACAGTCTAATGAGCAGTACTTC	TRBJ2-7	-	-	TRBV12-3/TRBV12-4
CASSAPTSGAYNEQFF	TGTGCCAGCAGTGCCCCAACTAGCGGGGCCTACAATGAGCAGTTCTTC	TRBJ2-1	-	TRBD2	TRBV25-1
CASSDRGRGYTF	TGTGCCAGCAGTGACAGGGGGCGCGGCTACACCTTC	TRBJ1-2	-	TRBD1	TRBV6-2/TRBV6-3
CASSSGTLTSSETQYF	TGTGCCAGCAGCTCAGGGACACTAACTTCAAGCGAGACCCAGTACTTC	TRBJ2-5	-	-	TRBV28
CASSLFRGPDTEAFF	TGTGCCAGCAGCTTATTTAGGGGCCCGGACACTGAAGCTTTCTTT	TRBJ1-1	-	-	TRBV13
CASSGGLAGVTDTQYF	TGTGCCAGCAGCGGGGGACTAGCGGGAGTTACAGATACGCAGTATTTT	TRBJ2-3	-	TRBD2	TRBV9
CASSLDPKQQYNEQFF	TGTGCCAGCAGCTTAGATCCAAAACAGCAATACAATGAGCAGTTCTTC	TRBJ2-1	-	-	TRBV11-3
CASSELGKIATEAFF	TGTGCCAGCAGTGAACTTGGGAAGATAGCGACTGAAGCTTTCTTT	TRBJ1-1	-	-	TRBV6-1
CASGPLAGDNYEQYF	TGTGCCAGCGGCCCACTAGCGGGGGATAACTACGAGCAGTACTTC	TRBJ2-7	-	TRBD2	TRBV9
CASSEQGASNQPQHF	TGTGCCAGCAGTGAACAGGGGGCCAGCAATCAGCCCCAGCATTTT	TRBJ1-5	-	TRBD1	TRBV2
CASSVGSGRGGNEQFF	TGTGCCAGCAGCGTGGGGAGCGGGAGAGGGGGCAATGAGCAGTTCTTC	TRBJ2-1	once	TRBD2	TRBV9
CASSLEGHSNYGYTF	TGTGCCAGCAGTTTAGAGGGCCACTCTAACTATGGCTACACCTTC	TRBJ1-2	once	-	TRBV27
CASSLALSGNEQFF	TGTGCCAGCAGCTTAGCTCTTAGCGGCAATGAGCAGTTCTTC	TRBJ2-1	-	-	TRBV11-2
CATKRAGGAYNEQFF	TGTGCCACCAAAAGAGCGGGAGGGGCTTACAATGAGCAGTTCTTC	TRBJ2-1	-	TRBD2	TRBV15
CAISESTGGARVNSPLHF	TGTGCCATCAGTGAGTCGACGGGTGGGGCTCGGGTTAATTCACCCCTCCACTTT	TRBJ1-6	-	-	TRBV10-3
CAWRPRVDGYTF	TGTGCCTGGAGGCCCAGGGTGGATGGCTACACCTTC	TRBJ1-2	-	-	TRBV30
CASSYSKVDINTQYF	TGTGCCAGCAGTTACTCGAAAGTGGACATAAATACGCAGTATTTT	TRBJ2-3	once	-	TRBV6-6
CASGTYQETQYF	TGTGCCAGCGGGACTTACCAAGAGACCCAGTACTTC	TRBJ2-5	-	-	TRBV27
CATSRPTGIQPQHF	TGTGCCACCAGCAGACCGACAGGGATCCAGCCCCAGCATTTT	TRBJ1-5	-	TRBD1	TRBV15
CASSLGQGAFF	TGTGCCAGCAGTTTGGGGCAGGGTGCTTTCTTT	TRBJ1-1	few	-	TRBV12-3/TRBV12-4
CAWSGTAETQYF	TGTGCCTGGAGTGGGACTGCAGAGACCCAGTACTTC	TRBJ2-5	-	-	TRBV30